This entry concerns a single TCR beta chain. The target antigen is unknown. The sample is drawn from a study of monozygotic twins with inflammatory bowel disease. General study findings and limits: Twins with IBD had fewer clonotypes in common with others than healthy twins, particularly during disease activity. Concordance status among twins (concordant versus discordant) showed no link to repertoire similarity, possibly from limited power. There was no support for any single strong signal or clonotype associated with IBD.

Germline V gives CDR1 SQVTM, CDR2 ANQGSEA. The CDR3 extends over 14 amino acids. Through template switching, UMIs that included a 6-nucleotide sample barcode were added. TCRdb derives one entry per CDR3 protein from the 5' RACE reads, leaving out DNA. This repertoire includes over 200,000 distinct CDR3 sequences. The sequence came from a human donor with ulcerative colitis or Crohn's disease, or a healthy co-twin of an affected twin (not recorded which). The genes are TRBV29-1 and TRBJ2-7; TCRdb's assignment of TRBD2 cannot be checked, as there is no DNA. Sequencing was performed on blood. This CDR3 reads CSTRLAGGSDEQYF.